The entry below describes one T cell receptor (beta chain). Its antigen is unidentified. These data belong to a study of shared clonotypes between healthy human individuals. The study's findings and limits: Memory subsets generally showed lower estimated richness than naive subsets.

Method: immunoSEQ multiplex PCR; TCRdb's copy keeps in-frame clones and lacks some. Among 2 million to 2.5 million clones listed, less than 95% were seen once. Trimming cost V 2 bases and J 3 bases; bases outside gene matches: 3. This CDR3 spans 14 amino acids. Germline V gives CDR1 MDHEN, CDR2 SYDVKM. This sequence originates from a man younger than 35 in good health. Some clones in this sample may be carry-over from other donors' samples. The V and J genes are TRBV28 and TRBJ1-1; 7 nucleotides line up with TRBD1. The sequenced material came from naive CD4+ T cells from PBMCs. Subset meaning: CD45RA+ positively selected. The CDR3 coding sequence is TGTGCCAGCAGTTTAGGGACAGCGTACACTGAAGCTTTCTTT. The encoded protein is CASSLGTAYTEAFF.